This T cell receptor beta chain stems from a study of blood T cell repertoires in COVID-19. Study as a whole: Some COVID-19 samples were acute and others convalescent; all came from the United States, Italy and Spain.

Using immunoSEQ multiplex PCR, the repertoire was profiled, and TCRdb retains in-frame clones only, with some absent. Of 200,000 or so clones in the sample, around 89% were seen once. Trimming took 7 bases from V and 1 from J, leaving 14 bases between them. The CDR3 totals 14 residues. The germline V gene encodes CDR1 SGHDT and CDR2 YYEEEE. Participants came from 24 US areas, aged about 18 to 90 years. Cohorts were based on clinical histories the participants reported. Cohort 3 donors counted as recovered after two negative PCRs, clearance, or resolved symptoms. Sequenced sample: PBMCs or T cells enriched from blood (not recorded which). This receptor was obtained from a woman aged 25 to 39 who had recovered from COVID-19. The chain couples TRBV5-6 to TRBJ1-1; the D is unclear. CDR3 in amino acids: CASVWRVQNTEAFF. The CDR3, as DNA: TGTGCCAGCGTATGGAGGGTCCAGAACACTGAAGCTTTCTTT.